Sequencing of this TCR beta chain was carried out in a study of early T cells in non-severe SARS-CoV-2 infection. About the research overall: Bulk RNA from unsorted whole blood was sequenced; chains were unpaired.

In its sample, this clonotype was seen many times. MiXCR was run by TCRdb on the 5' RACE reads, yielding one entry per CDR3 protein. The profile shows 50,000 to 60,000 distinct CDR3 sequences, roughly 9% of them singletons. The CDR3 length is 14 residues. J was trimmed by 4 bases and V by 3 bases; bases with no gene match: 6. Germline CDR1 SGDLS, CDR2 YYNGEE. This chain links TRBV9 with TRBJ1-1; the match to TRBD1 covers 7 bases. This receptor was identified in an adult who was a healthcare worker with PCR-confirmed SARS-CoV-2 infection or an uninfected control (not recorded which). This material consisted of whole blood, taken at baseline. The CDR3 nucleotides read TGTGCCAGCAGCGCAGGGGGTCGGGCCACTGAAGCTTTCTTT. Translating gives CASSAGGRATEAFF.